The entry below describes one TCR beta chain. Its antigen is not known. Combining a sample-barcoded 5' primer with a J-beta primer mix, a second PCR ran for about 7 to 12 cycles. A 12-random-nucleotide template-switch adaptor tagged each cDNA molecule. Each CDR3 protein is one row after TCRdb ran MiXCR on the 5' RACE reads. Of about 730,000 distinct CDR3 sequences listed, around 46% are singletons. The data are from a study of blood T cells in healthy people across ages. CDR3 size: 15 residues. V was clipped by 5 bases and J by 1 base, with 14 bases between them. Healthy Caucasians from Russia aged about 6 to 95 served as donors. Peripheral blood from each donor was collected in a volume of about 9.9 milliliters. Whole-study findings and limits: Long-lived donors had more naive CD4+ cells and higher diversity than aged donors.

The receptor comes from a woman between 55 and 75 years old in good health. This chain uses TRBV12-3 or TRBV12-4 with TRBJ2-5, with D maybe TRBD1 (5 bases). Sequenced material: blood. This chain's CDR3 is CASSHVPGLQETQYF. As DNA, the CDR3 is TGTGCCAGCAGTCACGTCCCAGGGCTCCAAGAGACCCAGTACTTC.